Listed below are T cell receptor beta chains from one sample, sequenced in a study of radiotherapy plus CTLA-4 blockade in lung cancer. TCRdb's table, derived via immunoSEQ multiplex PCR, lists solely in-frame clones and lacks some. The data show 50,000 to 65,000 clones, under 80% seen once. Here the sequenced sample was peripheral blood, taken from a patient treated with radiotherapy plus ipilimumab. The receptors here all came from a human donor with non-small cell lung cancer who had a complete response to radiotherapy plus ipilimumab. Both conserved end residues are part of each CDR3. Each record gives: J gene, V gene, clone size, D gene, CDR3 DNA, CDR3 protein. D genes are given only for firm matches. Some rows mark clone size as missing; the rest say once, few, many or name a class of expanded clone.

J gene: TRBJ1-3; V gene: TRBV2; clone size: few; D gene: NA; CDR3 DNA: TGTGCCAGCAGAGTCGGAACTAAGGGGGCTGGAAACACCATATATTTT; CDR3 protein: CASRVGTKGAGNTIYF
J gene: TRBJ1-3; V gene: TRBV11-3; clone size: NA; D gene: NA; CDR3 DNA: TGTGCCAGCAGCCGGTTTTACGGGGTCTACTCTGGAAACACCATATATTTT; CDR3 protein: CASSRFYGVYSGNTIYF
J gene: TRBJ1-2; V gene: TRBV6-4; clone size: once; D gene: TRBD1; CDR3 DNA: TGTGCCAGCAGCGGACAGGGGAAGAGCTACACCTTC; CDR3 protein: CASSGQGKSYTF
J gene: TRBJ2-1; V gene: TRBV5-1; clone size: NA; D gene: TRBD2; CDR3 DNA: TGCGCCAGCAGCCAGGGACTAGCGGGAGGATTCTACAATGAGCAGTTCTTC; CDR3 protein: CASSQGLAGGFYNEQFF
J gene: TRBJ1-5; V gene: TRBV6-5; clone size: few; D gene: TRBD1; CDR3 DNA: TGTGCCAGCAGCGACAGGGTCGGACAGCCCCAGCATTTT; CDR3 protein: CASSDRVGQPQHF
J gene: TRBJ1-2; V gene: TRBV30; clone size: NA; D gene: NA; CDR3 DNA: TGTGCCTGGAGCCGCGCACTCTATGGCTACACCTTC; CDR3 protein: CAWSRALYGYTF
J gene: TRBJ2-5; V gene: TRBV10-3; clone size: once; D gene: NA; CDR3 DNA: TGTGCCATCAGTGAGTCTTCAGGGAGGGAGACCCAGTACTTC; CDR3 protein: CAISESSGRETQYF
J gene: TRBJ1-5; V gene: TRBV6-5; clone size: NA; D gene: NA; CDR3 DNA: TGTGCCAGCAGTGCCTCGGCGGGAGGTCGATCGCCCCAGCATTTT; CDR3 protein: CASSASAGGRSPQHF
J gene: TRBJ1-1; V gene: TRBV5-6; clone size: once; D gene: TRBD1; CDR3 DNA: TGTGCCAGCAGCTTCTTAGACAGGGACGGCACTGAAGCTTTCTTT; CDR3 protein: CASSFLDRDGTEAFF
J gene: TRBJ1-5; V gene: TRBV6-6; clone size: NA; D gene: TRBD1; CDR3 DNA: TGTGCCAGCAGTGGAAGGGACAGGGGGCTCCAGCCCCAGCATTTT; CDR3 protein: CASSGRDRGLQPQHF
J gene: TRBJ2-4; V gene: TRBV29-1; clone size: once; D gene: NA; CDR3 DNA: TGCAGCGTTCCAGGCAGTGAAAACATTCAGTACTTC; CDR3 protein: CSVPGSENIQYF
J gene: TRBJ1-4; V gene: TRBV29-1; clone size: NA; D gene: TRBD1; CDR3 DNA: TGCAGCGTAACAGGGGCGGCTAATGAAAAACTGTTTTTT; CDR3 protein: CSVTGAANEKLFF
J gene: TRBJ1-4; V gene: TRBV6-5; clone size: few; D gene: TRBD1; CDR3 DNA: TGTGCCAGCGGACAGGGCTGGAATGAAAAACTGTTTTTT; CDR3 protein: CASGQGWNEKLFF
J gene: TRBJ1-4; V gene: TRBV9; clone size: NA; D gene: NA; CDR3 DNA: TGTGCCAGCAGCGGAAGAGCGGCGAATGAAAAACTGTTTTTT; CDR3 protein: CASSGRAANEKLFF
J gene: TRBJ1-1; V gene: TRBV19; clone size: NA; D gene: NA; CDR3 DNA: TGTGCCAGTAGGGAGCTCGGGGTTGACACTGAAGCTTTCTTT; CDR3 protein: CASRELGVDTEAFF
J gene: TRBJ1-1; V gene: TRBV18; clone size: NA; D gene: TRBD1; CDR3 DNA: TGTGCCAGCTCGTCCGGACAGGGGGATGGTACTGAAGCTTTCTTT; CDR3 protein: CASSSGQGDGTEAFF
J gene: TRBJ1-1; V gene: TRBV4-1; clone size: NA; D gene: NA; CDR3 DNA: TGCGCCAGCAGCCAGGCACGCGGAGAGACGGGTCGCGCGAACGCTGAAGCTTTCTTT; CDR3 protein: CASSQARGETGRANAEAFF
J gene: TRBJ1-2; V gene: TRBV19; clone size: NA; D gene: NA; CDR3 DNA: TGTGCCAGTAGGCGAGACAACAACTATGGCTACACCTTC; CDR3 protein: CASRRDNNYGYTF
J gene: TRBJ1-6; V gene: TRBV7-6; clone size: NA; D gene: NA; CDR3 DNA: TGTGCCAGCAGCTTAGCGCTTGGAGGGTCACCCCTCCACTTT; CDR3 protein: CASSLALGGSPLHF
J gene: TRBJ2-3; V gene: TRBV5-6; clone size: few; D gene: TRBD2; CDR3 DNA: TGTGCCAGCAGCTCCCCTCCGGGACTAGCGGGAGCTAGAGATACGCAGTATTTT; CDR3 protein: CASSSPPGLAGARDTQYF
J gene: TRBJ2-3; V gene: TRBV30; clone size: NA; D gene: NA; CDR3 DNA: TGTGCCTGGAGTCCCCTTGGTACTTTCGGGGGAGATACGCAGTATTTT; CDR3 protein: CAWSPLGTFGGDTQYF
J gene: TRBJ2-5; V gene: TRBV7-9; clone size: NA; D gene: NA; CDR3 DNA: TGTGCCAGCAGTCCCATTGAGGGGATAGCGGTGGAGACCCAGTACTTC; CDR3 protein: CASSPIEGIAVETQYF
J gene: TRBJ2-1; V gene: TRBV27; clone size: once; D gene: NA; CDR3 DNA: TGTGCCAGCAGTTTGGTGTTAGCCGATGAGCAGTTCTTC; CDR3 protein: CASSLVLADEQFF
J gene: TRBJ1-5; V gene: TRBV6-5; clone size: NA; D gene: NA; CDR3 DNA: TGTGCCAGCAGTCTCGCACGGGGTGGGGAGCAGCCCCAGCATTTT; CDR3 protein: CASSLARGGEQPQHF
J gene: TRBJ2-3; V gene: TRBV4-3; clone size: NA; D gene: NA; CDR3 DNA: TGCGCCAGCAGCCAAGAAAGAGGGCGGTATGACACTCCAGATACGCAGTATTTT; CDR3 protein: CASSQERGRYDTPDTQYF
J gene: TRBJ2-2; V gene: TRBV7-9; clone size: NA; D gene: TRBD2; CDR3 DNA: TGTGCCAGCAGCTTATGGGGACTAGTCGACACCGGGGAGCTGTTTTTT; CDR3 protein: CASSLWGLVDTGELFF
J gene: TRBJ1-3; V gene: TRBV9; clone size: NA; D gene: NA; CDR3 DNA: TGTGCCAGCAGCGTCCTTCAGGGGCTCTCTGGAAACACCATATATTTT; CDR3 protein: CASSVLQGLSGNTIYF